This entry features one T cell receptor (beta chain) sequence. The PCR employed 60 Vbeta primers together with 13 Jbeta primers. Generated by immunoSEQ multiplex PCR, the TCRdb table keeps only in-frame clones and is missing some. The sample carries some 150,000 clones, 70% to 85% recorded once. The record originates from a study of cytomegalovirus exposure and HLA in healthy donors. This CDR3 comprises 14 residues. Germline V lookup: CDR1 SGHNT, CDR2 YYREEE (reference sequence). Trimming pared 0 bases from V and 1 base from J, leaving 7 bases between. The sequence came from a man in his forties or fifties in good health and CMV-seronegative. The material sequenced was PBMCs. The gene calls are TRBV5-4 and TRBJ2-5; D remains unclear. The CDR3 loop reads CASSLGQIQETQYF. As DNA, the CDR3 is TGTGCCAGCAGCTTGGGTCAGATCCAAGAGACCCAGTACTTC. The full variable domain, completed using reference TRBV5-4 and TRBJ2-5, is ETGVTQSPTHLIKTRGQQVTLRCSSQSGHNTVSWYQQALGQGPQFIFQYYREEENGRGNFPPRFSGLQFPNYSSELNVNALELDDSALYLCASSLGQIQETQYFGPGTRLLVL.